These T cell receptor beta chains were read from a single sample in a study of shared clonotypes between healthy human individuals. TCRdb's copy holds only in-frame clones and misses some; the assay was immunoSEQ multiplex PCR. The sample lists approximately 2,200,000 clones, 85% to 95% occurring once. The sample was naive CD8+ T cells from PBMCs. These TCRs come from a man between 18 and 35 years old in good health. Some clones in this sample may be carry-over from other donors' samples. Each CDR3 is given with its conserved first and last residue. The D gene is left open where the match is weak. The size of a clone is reported for some rows only, either as once, few or many, or as a class for expanded clones.

j_gene | v_gene | len | d_gene | abundance | CDR3aa | CDR3nt
TRBJ1-1 | TRBV29-1 | 12 | TRBD1 | . | CSVPGTGLEAFF | TGCAGCGTACCAGGGACAGGGCTTGAAGCTTTCTTT
TRBJ2-1 | TRBV23-1 | 12 | . | . | CASRRRYNEQFF | TGCGCCAGCAGACGGAGATACAATGAGCAGTTCTTC
TRBJ1-1 | TRBV27 | 14 | . | . | CASRESGVNTEAFF | TGTGCCAGCCGGGAGTCAGGAGTGAACACTGAAGCTTTCTTT
TRBJ2-7 | TRBV11-2 | 13 | . | . | CASSLAGFYEQYF | TGTGCCAGCAGCTTGGCAGGGTTCTACGAGCAGTACTTC
TRBJ2-3 | TRBV4-3 | 16 | . | . | CASSPLLGGSTDTQYF | TGCGCCAGCAGCCCCTTGCTCGGTGGAAGCACAGATACGCAGTATTTT
TRBJ1-5 | TRBV27 | 13 | . | few | CASSFRRNQPQHF | TGTGCCAGCAGTTTTAGGCGAAATCAGCCCCAGCATTTT
TRBJ2-3 | TRBV4-1 | 16 | TRBD1 | . | CASSQEPGGFTDTQYF | TGCGCCAGCAGCCAAGAACCAGGGGGATTCACAGATACGCAGTATTTT
TRBJ2-7 | TRBV7-9 | 17 | . | . | CASSFYVARIDSYEQYF | TGTGCCAGCAGCTTCTACGTGGCCAGAATTGATTCCTACGAGCAGTACTTC
TRBJ1-2 | TRBV4-2 | 12 | . | . | CASSQGNEGYTF | TGTGCCAGCAGCCAGGGTAATGAGGGCTACACCTTC
TRBJ1-2 | TRBV7-9 | 15 | TRBD1 | . | CASSSETGGSEGYTF | TGTGCCAGCAGCTCCGAAACAGGGGGAAGTGAGGGCTACACCTTC
TRBJ2-7 | TRBV7-9 | 13 | TRBD2 | . | CASSPGGGLEQYF | TGTGCCAGCAGCCCGGGAGGGGGGCTCGAGCAGTACTTC
TRBJ1-1 | TRBV11-2 | 11 | . | . | CASSSSPEAFF | TGTGCCAGCAGCTCATCCCCTGAAGCTTTCTTT
TRBJ2-7 | TRBV28 | 13 | . | . | CASSFNRVYEQYF | TGTGCCAGCAGTTTCAACAGGGTCTACGAGCAGTACTTC
TRBJ2-7 | TRBV6-5 | 15 | TRBD1 | . | CASRSIPGQDYEQYF | TGTGCCAGCAGATCTATACCGGGACAGGATTACGAGCAGTACTTC
TRBJ2-7 | TRBV6-1 | 16 | TRBD2 | . | CASSDSTAGGPYEQYF | TGTGCCAGCAGTGATTCAACCGCGGGAGGGCCATACGAGCAGTACTTC
TRBJ2-5 | TRBV7-9 | 12 | . | . | CASTRDSREQYF | TGTGCCAGCACCCGGGACTCCAGGGAGCAGTACTTC
TRBJ2-7 | TRBV27 | 15 | . | . | CASSLSRGGGAEQYF | TGTGCCAGCAGTTTATCACGCGGAGGTGGAGCCGAGCAGTACTTC
TRBJ1-1 | TRBV6-4 | 14 | . | . | CASSPQGPNTEAFF | TGTGCCAGCAGCCCACAGGGTCCCAACACTGAAGCTTTCTTT
TRBJ2-1 | TRBV9 | 18 | TRBD2 | . | CASSPTGTSGRAHHEQFF | TGTGCCAGCAGCCCAACGGGGACTAGCGGGAGGGCCCATCATGAGCAGTTCTTC
TRBJ2-3 | TRBV28 | 17 | . | . | CASSARLRPGGTDTQYF | TGTGCCAGCAGTGCCCGACTAAGACCTGGCGGCACAGATACGCAGTATTTT
TRBJ2-3 | TRBV9 | 13 | . | . | CASRGPSTDTQYF | TGTGCCAGCAGGGGGCCCAGCACAGATACGCAGTATTTT
TRBJ2-7 | TRBV27 | 13 | . | once | CASSLSLSYEQYF | TGTGCCAGCAGTTTATCGCTGAGCTACGAGCAGTACTTC
TRBJ2-7 | TRBV6-5 | 15 | TRBD1 | . | CASSTRDRPSYEQYF | TGTGCCAGCAGCACCCGGGACAGGCCCTCCTACGAGCAGTACTTC
TRBJ1-5 | TRBV4-1 | 15 | . | . | CASSWGRGENQPQHF | TGCGCCAGCAGCTGGGGGAGGGGAGAAAATCAGCCCCAGCATTTT
TRBJ2-7 | TRBV6-5 | 15 | TRBD1 | . | CASSYSQGAWDEQYF | TGTGCCAGCAGTTACTCGCAGGGGGCTTGGGACGAGCAGTACTTC
TRBJ2-3 | TRBV9 | 15 | TRBD2 | . | CASSSRTSGTDTQYF | TGTGCCAGCAGCTCTCGGACTAGCGGAACAGATACGCAGTATTTT
TRBJ2-5 | TRBV28 | 15 | TRBD1 | . | CASSPGTGFLETQYF | TGTGCCAGCAGTCCCGGGACAGGGTTTTTGGAGACCCAGTACTTC
TRBJ2-5 | TRBV7-3 | 15 | . | . | CASSPFGIGAETQYF | TGTGCCAGCAGCCCGTTCGGAATTGGGGCGGAGACCCAGTACTTC
TRBJ2-1 | TRBV6-5 | 12 | . | . | CASTHGANEQFF | TGTGCCAGCACTCACGGGGCCAATGAGCAGTTCTTC
TRBJ2-1 | TRBV9 | 12 | . | . | CASSDTVNEQFF | TGTGCCAGCAGCGATACAGTTAATGAGCAGTTCTTC
TRBJ2-7 | TRBV10-3 | 16 | TRBD2 | . | CAISEVKLAGIYEQYF | TGTGCCATCAGTGAGGTCAAACTAGCGGGGATATACGAGCAGTACTTC
TRBJ2-5 | TRBV15 | 15 | . | . | CATSRGEDIQETQYF | TGTGCCACCAGCAGAGGTGAGGACATCCAAGAGACCCAGTACTTC
TRBJ2-7 | TRBV14 | 13 | . | . | CASSHPGGYEQYF | TGTGCCAGCAGCCACCCTGGCGGATACGAGCAGTACTTC
TRBJ2-5 | TRBV7-9 | 15 | . | . | CASTFGGVTEETQYF | TGTGCCAGCACCTTCGGCGGCGTCACCGAAGAGACCCAGTACTTC
TRBJ2-7 | TRBV29-1 | 16 | TRBD2 | . | CSVLGTSGFFGYEQYF | TGCAGCGTTCTCGGGACTAGCGGGTTCTTTGGCTACGAGCAGTACTTC
TRBJ2-7 | TRBV4-1 | 13 | . | once | CASSQVESVEQYF | TGCGCCAGCAGCCAAGTGGAGTCCGTCGAGCAGTACTTC
TRBJ1-3 | TRBV7-9 | 16 | . | few | CASSLRDSSSGNTIYF | TGTGCCAGCAGCTTACGGGACTCCAGCTCTGGAAACACCATATATTTT
TRBJ2-7 | TRBV4-2 | 14 | . | . | CASSQDRTEYEQYF | TGTGCCAGCAGCCAAGATAGGACCGAATACGAGCAGTACTTC
TRBJ2-7 | TRBV27 | 15 | TRBD1 | . | CASSLGRTGGYEQYF | TGTGCCAGCAGCCTTGGACGGACAGGGGGGTACGAGCAGTACTTC
TRBJ2-5 | TRBV28 | 12 | . | once | CASSLGEETQYF | TGTGCCAGCAGTTTGGGTGAGGAGACCCAGTACTTC
TRBJ2-1 | TRBV12-5 | 16 | TRBD1 | . | CASGLVLDRVDNEQFF | TGTGCTAGTGGTTTGGTATTGGACAGGGTCGACAATGAGCAGTTCTTC
TRBJ1-3 | TRBV28 | 15 | . | once | CASSPIESSGNTIYF | TGTGCCAGCAGTCCTATCGAAAGCTCTGGAAACACCATATATTTT
TRBJ2-1 | TRBV10-3 | 16 | TRBD2 | once | CAISTLAAMSYNEQFF | TGTGCCATCAGCACCCTAGCGGCCATGTCCTACAATGAGCAGTTCTTC
TRBJ1-1 | TRBV6-6 | 16 | . | few | CASSPTAAHLNTEAFF | TGTGCCAGCAGTCCGACAGCAGCCCACCTGAACACTGAAGCTTTCTTT
TRBJ1-5 | TRBV28 | 14 | TRBD1 | . | CASSLQGANQPQHF | TGTGCCAGCAGTTTACAGGGGGCCAATCAGCCCCAGCATTTT
TRBJ2-7 | TRBV30 | 12 | . | . | CAWSVLVYEQYF | TGTGCCTGGAGTGTCCTCGTATACGAGCAGTACTTC
TRBJ2-5 | TRBV2 | 18 | . | . | CASSGRFDREDSEETQYF | TGTGCCAGCAGCGGGAGATTTGACAGGGAGGATTCGGAGGAGACCCAGTACTTC
TRBJ2-2 | TRBV4-1 | 17 | TRBD1 | . | CASSHGTGTGGTGELFF | TGCGCCAGCAGCCACGGAACCGGGACAGGGGGCACCGGGGAGCTGTTTTTT
TRBJ2-1 | TRBV11-2 | 12 | . | . | CASSFGYNEQFF | TGTGCCAGCAGCTTTGGCTACAATGAGCAGTTCTTC
TRBJ2-3 | TRBV28 | 15 | TRBD2 | . | CASSPGRVPTDTQYF | TGTGCCAGCAGTCCGGGGAGGGTGCCCACAGATACGCAGTATTTT
TRBJ1-5 | TRBV5-3 | 13 | TRBD1 | . | CARSRDREQPQHF | TGTGCCAGAAGCCGGGACAGGGAACAGCCCCAGCATTTT
TRBJ1-2 | TRBV23-1 | 19 | . | . | CASSQCETEPGRANYGYTF | TGCGCCAGCAGTCAATGCGAGACCGAACCGGGGAGAGCTAACTATGGCTACACCTTC
TRBJ2-5 | TRBV9 | 12 | . | once | CASSVGDGGQYF | TGTGCCAGCAGCGTCGGGGATGGTGGCCAGTACTTC
TRBJ2-3 | TRBV2 | 15 | TRBD2 | . | CASSDRREGRYTQYF | TGTGCCAGCAGTGATAGGCGGGAGGGAAGGTATACGCAGTATTTT
TRBJ2-3 | TRBV9 | 14 | . | . | CASSSSRSKDTQYF | TGTGCCAGCAGCTCCTCCCGGAGTAAAGATACGCAGTATTTT